This TCR beta chain was found in a study of vaccination and CD4 T cells after COVID-19. Study overall: Convalescent persons amounted to six males plus four females, two of whom were Hispanic. Median time from COVID diagnosis to post-COVID sampling was over 95 days (35 to 161).

There are a few counts of this clonotype. What it recognizes is unknown. Trimming removed 4 bases at V and 0 bases at J, with 13 bases between. Looked up from germline, CDR1 is KGHDR and CDR2 is SFDVKD. CDR3 length: 16 residues. Study-wide points: Median SARS-CoV-2-reactive clonotype numbers went up from around 20 to 38, but not significantly. The study found that a median about 88% of reactive clones in convalescent patients appeared only post-vaccination.

With the Oncomine TCR Beta short-read assay, DNA from cultured CD4+ T cells was sequenced. MiXCR was run by TCRdb on the PCR reads, yielding one entry per CDR3 protein. The sample has 13,000 or so distinct CDR3 sequences, 40% to 65% seen once. Treatment meaning: approximately nine-day PBMC culture with coronavirus spike peptide pools or control peptides (ViraFEST assay). The V gene is TRBV24-1, the J gene TRBJ2-3; D remains unclear. Sequenced sample: CD4+ T cells from blood, cultured in vitro. This receptor was taken from a human donor who had recovered from COVID-19. The CDR3: CATSDVDTASTDTQYF. CDR3 sequence (DNA): TGTGCCACCAGTGACGTTGACACAGCTAGCACAGATACGCAGTATTTT.